The 21 T cell receptor beta chains listed next were all sequenced from one sample in a study of cytomegalovirus exposure and HLA in healthy donors. The PCR used 60 Vbeta and 13 Jbeta primers. Measured with immunoSEQ multiplex PCR; TCRdb has only the in-frame clones, and not every one. The sample has 100,000 to 150,000 clones; roughly four fifths are singletons. Sequencing used PBMCs. These receptors were obtained from a middle-aged man in good health and CMV-seronegative.

This rearrangement joins TRBV5-1 to TRBJ1-1; D might be TRBD1 (5 bases). The CDR3 consists of 14 residues. Per germline, CDR1 SGHRS and CDR2 YFSETQ. The V end was cut by 4 bases, the J end by 4 bases, with 14 bases between. This chain's CDR3 is CASSPLSRGTEAFF. The CDR3 DNA is TGCGCCAGCAGCCCCCTATCTAGGGGCACTGAAGCTTTCTTT.

The chain employs TRBV2 and TRBJ2-7, with D possibly matching TRBD1 (5 bases). The CDR3 consists of 14 residues. V was trimmed by 3 bases and J by 0 bases, leaving 9 bases between them. Looked up from germline, CDR1 is SNHLY and CDR2 is FYNNEI. This chain's CDR3 is CASSDSGFSYEQYF. As DNA, the CDR3 is TGTGCCAGCAGTGATTCAGGGTTCTCCTACGAGCAGTACTTC.

Only one count was recorded for this clone. As DNA, the CDR3 is TGTGCCAGTACCCTCGGACTAATTCAGTACTTC. Protein product: CASTLGLIQYF. The rearrangement links TRBV19 to TRBJ2-4, with D tentatively TRBD2 (6 bases). The CDR3 sequence is 11 residues long. Between the trimmed V and J ends, which lost 7 bases and 10 bases, there was a span of 11 bases. Germline V gene lookup returns CDR1 LNHDA and CDR2 SQIVND (reference sequence).

The sample holds one count of this clone. The chain employs TRBV28 and TRBJ2-3; TRBD2 aligns across 10 bases. The V gene end was trimmed by 0 bases and the J gene end by 0 bases; junction bases not matched to a gene: 3. The CDR3 contains 17 residues. Germline loops: CDR1 MDHEN, CDR2 SYDVKM. The CDR3 DNA sequence: TGTGCCAGCAGTTTATGGGCTAGCGGGAGTAGCACAGATACGCAGTATTTT. Translation: CASSLWASGSSTDTQYF.

The chain couples TRBV5-1 to TRBJ2-3; 7 nucleotides agree with TRBD1. The trim removed 5 bases at V and 3 bases at J, leaving 9 bases unmatched. The CDR3 is 15 amino acids. Per germline, CDR1 SGHRS and CDR2 YFSETQ. This CDR3 reads CASSYETGWTDTQYF. CDR3 DNA: TGCGCCAGCAGTTACGAGACAGGGTGGACAGATACGCAGTATTTT.

The chain employs TRBV18 and TRBJ1-2, with TRBD1 matching over 8 bases. Unmatched junction bases numbered 6, after V lost 4 bases and J lost 2 bases. Germline V CDR1 and CDR2: KGHSH, LQKENI. The CDR3 has 15 residues. The CDR3 here is CASSQGTGDNYGYTF. The CDR3 DNA follows: TGTGCCAGCTCACAAGGGACAGGCGACAACTATGGCTACACCTTC.

This clone was detected only once. This chain links TRBV27 with TRBJ2-5; no firm D call. Between the trimmed V and J ends, which lost 7 bases and 2 bases, there was a span of 17 bases. CDR1 is MNHEY and CDR2 is SMNVEV in the germline V gene (reference sequence). This CDR3 is 15 amino acids long. CDR3 amino acids: CASMFEQPGQETQYF. As DNA, the CDR3 is TGTGCCAGCATGTTCGAGCAACCAGGACAAGAGACCCAGTACTTC.

This chain uses TRBV28 with TRBJ2-3, with 15 bases lining up with TRBD2. The V gene's germline CDR1 is MDHEN and CDR2 SYDVKM. The V and J ends lost 2 bases and 1 base, in that order; junction bases with no gene match: 7. This CDR3 is 19 amino acids long. In nucleotides, the CDR3 is TGTGCCAGCAGTTTACTTGGACTAGCGGGAGGGTTGGGCACAGATACGCAGTATTTT. Protein sequence: CASSLLGLAGGLGTDTQYF.

The rearrangement links TRBV29-1 to TRBJ2-7; TRBD1 agrees at 7 bases. The CDR3 spans 14 residues. Germline V lookup: CDR1 SQVTM, CDR2 ANQGSEA. After removal of 6 bases from V and 2 bases from J, the junction contained 10 bases not matched to a gene. The DNA of the CDR3 is TGCAGCGTGCGGACAGGTCCGAGTCCCTACGAGCAGTACTTC. Its protein product is CSVRTGPSPYEQYF.

As for this clone: The sample carries other DNA sequences with the same CDR3. The rearrangement links TRBV18 to TRBJ2-7; no clear D. There are 12 residues in the CDR3. Germline lookup yields CDR1 KGHSH and CDR2 LQKENI. V was cut by 3 bases and J by 2 bases, with 5 bases left in between. The CDR3 sequence is CASSPGPYEQYF. The CDR3 DNA sequence: TGTGCCAGCTCACCTGGCCCCTACGAGCAGTACTTC.

The rearrangement uses TRBV13 and TRBJ1-2; 10 positions match TRBD1. Germline V gene sequence: CDR1 PRHDT, CDR2 FYEKMQ (reference sequence). V shed 5 bases and J 8 bases; nucleotides not matched to a gene: 5. The CDR3 is made up of 13 amino acids. Here the CDR3 DNA reads TGTGCCAGCAGCCCGACAGGGGGCGGAGGCTACACCTTC. The encoded protein is CASSPTGGGGYTF.

V is TRBV19 and J is TRBJ1-2; D gene ambiguous. CDR1 and CDR2 (germline): LNHDA, SQIVND (reference sequence). The V end was cut by 3 bases, the J end by 6 bases, with 14 bases between. The CDR3 length is 14 residues. In DNA, the CDR3 is TGTGCCAGTAGTATTTTGGGAGGGTTTGATGGCTACACCTTC. It is translated as CASSILGGFDGYTF.

The rearrangement links TRBV18 to TRBJ2-2; tentatively, D is TRBD2 (6 bases). Trimming pared 8 bases from V and 2 bases from J, leaving 12 bases between. The germline V gene has CDR1 KGHSH and CDR2 LQKENI. The CDR3 contains 14 residues. In nucleotides, the CDR3 is TGTGCCAGCCCCCTAGCGTACAACACCGGGGAGCTGTTTTTT. Translating gives CASPLAYNTGELFF.

DNA for the CDR3: TGTGCCAGCTGTCGGGACTCCGCCAACACTGAAGCTTTCTTT. This encodes CASCRDSANTEAFF. V gene TRBV6-5 combines with J gene TRBJ1-1; maybe TRBD1 (5 bases). Germline assignment: CDR1 MNHEY and CDR2 SVGAGI. V was trimmed by 8 bases and J by 2 bases, leaving 15 bases between them. The CDR3 is 14 residues long.

The chain uses TRBV6-5 and TRBJ1-1; TRBD1 matches at 8 bases. J was trimmed by 5 bases and V by 7 bases; bases with no gene match: 9. The CDR3 spans 14 residues. The germline CDR1 and CDR2 sequences are MNHEY and SVGAGI. CDR3 region: CASTADRARTEAFF. CDR3 nucleotides: TGTGCCAGCACCGCGGACAGGGCTAGGACTGAAGCTTTCTTT.

This sequence joins TRBV7-9 and TRBJ1-1; 9 nucleotides line up with TRBD1. The CDR3 has 16 residues. CDR1 SEHNR and CDR2 FQNEAQ come from the germline V gene (reference sequence). V lost 5 bases to trimming and J lost 4 bases; unmatched junction nucleotides: 11. CDR3 sequence reads: CASSLTGGVSVTEAFF. CDR3 bases: TGTGCCAGCAGCCTCACAGGGGGCGTTTCGGTCACTGAAGCTTTCTTT.

The chain carries TRBV28 and TRBJ1-4, with D unresolved. This CDR3 region has 12 residues. V dropped 2 bases and J dropped 7 bases, with 5 bases sitting between them. Per germline, CDR1 MDHEN and CDR2 SYDVKM. The CDR3, as DNA: TGTGCCAGCAGTTTACTAAGTGAAAAACTGTTTTTT. Its translation: CASSLLSEKLFF.

The chain uses TRBV4-3 and TRBJ1-1, with a possible D match to TRBD1 (5 bases). CDR1 LGHNA and CDR2 YSLEER come from the germline V gene. The CDR3 covers 14 residues. V was trimmed by 3 bases and J by 4 bases, leaving 12 bases between them. The CDR3 region is CASSQGPIPTEAFF. CDR3 sequence (DNA): TGCGCCAGCAGCCAGGGGCCAATTCCCACTGAAGCTTTCTTT.

This sequence joins TRBV6-5 and TRBJ2-1; D is perhaps TRBD2 (6 bases). This CDR3 is built from 15 residues. Germline V gene data show CDR1 as MNHEY and CDR2 as SVGAGI. V lost 2 bases and J 6 bases, leaving 14 bases between the germline ends. CDR3 DNA sequence: TGTGCCAGCAGTTACCTTGCGGGACGGCCCAATGAGCAGTTCTTC. It yields the protein CASSYLAGRPNEQFF.

This clone was detected a few times. This chain uses TRBV10-1 with TRBJ2-5; 7 positions match TRBD1. This CDR3 has 14 residues. V lost 4 bases and J lost 5; bases outside the gene matches: 7. The germline CDR1 and CDR2 sequences are WNHNN and SYGVQD (reference sequence). Here the CDR3 DNA reads TGCGCCAGCAGTGTGGCAGGGGGTGAGGAGACCCAGTACTTC. Protein: CASSVAGGEETQYF.

The chain combines TRBV4-1 with TRBJ2-1; the match to TRBD1 covers 8 bases. The V and J ends lost 5 bases and 3 bases, in that order; junction bases with no gene match: 0. There are 13 residues in the CDR3. CDR1 and CDR2 from the germline V gene are MGHRA and YSYEKL. CDR3: CASSGQGYNEQFF. The DNA of the CDR3 is TGCGCCAGCAGCGGACAGGGCTACAATGAGCAGTTCTTC.